This paragraph reports one T cell receptor beta chain. Its antigen is still unknown. The investigators reverse transcribed all of the isolated RNA, so they sequenced expressed TCRB transcripts. Produced via immunoSEQ multiplex PCR; TCRdb's table is partial and in-frame only. The sample lists hundreds of thousands of clones, 11% occurring once. Germline values: CDR1 SGHTA, CDR2 FQGNSA. CDR3 length: 18 amino acids. V gave up 0 bases and J gave up 2 bases; unmatched junction bases: 7. These data belong to a study of beta chain features in type 1 diabetes. Study background: Age, gender and cell yields were similar between patients and healthy donors. Study observations and caveats: PCR may have favored shorter templates equally in patients and controls. At VDJ recombination sites, type 1 diabetes patients had fewer insertions and more deleted nucleotides. For Type 1 diabetes patients, all four CD4+ subsets carried TCRB CDR3s that were moderately but significantly shorter.

The sequenced material came from naive CD4+ T cells from blood. This receptor was taken from a young woman in good health. V gene TRBV7-2 combines with J gene TRBJ2-3; 11 bases line up with TRBD2. CDR3 sequence (DNA): TGTGCCAGCAGCTTAGCTGGTCTAGCGGGGGGCCTCACAGATACGCAGTATTTT. This gives the protein CASSLAGLAGGLTDTQYF.